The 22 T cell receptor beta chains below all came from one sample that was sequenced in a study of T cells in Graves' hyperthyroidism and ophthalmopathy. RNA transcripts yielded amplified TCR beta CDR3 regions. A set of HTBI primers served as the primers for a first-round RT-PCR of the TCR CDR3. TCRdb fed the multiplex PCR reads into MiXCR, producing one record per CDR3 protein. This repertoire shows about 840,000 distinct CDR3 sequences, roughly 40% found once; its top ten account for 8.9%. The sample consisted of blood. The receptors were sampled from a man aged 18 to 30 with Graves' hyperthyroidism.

CDR3: CASSDRDTLSGNTIYF. The DNA for the CDR3 is TGTGCCAGCAGTGACCGGGACACTCTCTCTGGAAACACCATATATTTT. The chain has TRBV25-1 and TRBJ1-3; a weak D match, TRBD1 (6 bases). The CDR3 has 16 residues. Germline CDR1 MGHDK, CDR2 SYGVNS. V was clipped by 3 bases and J by 0 bases, with 12 bases between them.

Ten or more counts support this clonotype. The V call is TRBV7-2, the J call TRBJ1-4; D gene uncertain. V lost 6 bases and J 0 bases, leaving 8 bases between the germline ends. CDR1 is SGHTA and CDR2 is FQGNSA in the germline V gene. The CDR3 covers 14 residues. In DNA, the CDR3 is TGTGCCAGCAGACGGCAGGCAACTAATGAAAAACTGTTTTTT. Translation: CASRRQATNEKLFF.

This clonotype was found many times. The CDR3 region is CSVQGVNTEAFF. CDR3 DNA: TGCAGCGTACAGGGAGTGAACACTGAAGCTTTCTTT. The chain uses TRBV29-1 and TRBJ1-1; a possible D gene is TRBD1 (6 bases). This CDR3 is built from 12 residues. The germline CDR1 and CDR2 sequences are SQVTM and ANQGSEA. The V end was cut by 6 bases, the J end by 0 bases, with 8 bases between.

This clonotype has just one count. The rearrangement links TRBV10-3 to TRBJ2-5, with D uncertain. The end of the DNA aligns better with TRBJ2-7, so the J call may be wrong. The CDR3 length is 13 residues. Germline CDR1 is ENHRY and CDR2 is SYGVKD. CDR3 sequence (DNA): TGTGCCATCAGTCGAAGTCCCTCCTACGAGCAGTACTTC. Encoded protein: CAISRSPSYEQYF.

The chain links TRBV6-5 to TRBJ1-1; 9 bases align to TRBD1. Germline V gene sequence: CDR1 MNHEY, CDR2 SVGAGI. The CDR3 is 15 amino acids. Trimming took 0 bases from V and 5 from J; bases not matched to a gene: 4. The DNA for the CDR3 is TGTGCCAGCAGTTACTCAGGGACAGGGTTTACTGAAGCTTTCTTT. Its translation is CASSYSGTGFTEAFF.

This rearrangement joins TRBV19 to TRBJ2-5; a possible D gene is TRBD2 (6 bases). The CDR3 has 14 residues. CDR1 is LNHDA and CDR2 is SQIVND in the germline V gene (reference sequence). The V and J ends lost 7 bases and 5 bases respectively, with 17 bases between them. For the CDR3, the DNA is TGTGCCAGTAACTGGGGGGAAGGGTATGAGACCCAGTACTTC. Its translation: CASNWGEGYETQYF.

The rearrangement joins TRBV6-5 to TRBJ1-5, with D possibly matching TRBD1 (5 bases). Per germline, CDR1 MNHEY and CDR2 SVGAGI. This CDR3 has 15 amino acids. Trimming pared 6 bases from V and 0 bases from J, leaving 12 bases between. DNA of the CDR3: TGTGCCAGCAGACCCGGGACCTATAGCAATCAGCCCCAGCATTTT. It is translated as CASRPGTYSNQPQHF.

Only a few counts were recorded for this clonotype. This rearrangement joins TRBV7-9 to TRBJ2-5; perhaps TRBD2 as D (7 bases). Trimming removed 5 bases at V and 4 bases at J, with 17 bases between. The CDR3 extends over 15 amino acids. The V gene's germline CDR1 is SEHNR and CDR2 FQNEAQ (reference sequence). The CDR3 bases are TGTGCCAGCAGCCGAAGGGGGGGGAGCAGAGAGACCCAGTACTTC. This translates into CASSRRGGSRETQYF. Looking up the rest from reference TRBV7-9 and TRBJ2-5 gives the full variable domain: DTGVSQNPRHKITKRGQNVTFRCDPISEHNRLYWYRQTLGQGPEFLTYFQNEAQLEKSRLLSDRFSAERPKGSFSTLEIQRTEQGDSAMYLCASSRRGGSRETQYFGPGTRLLVL.

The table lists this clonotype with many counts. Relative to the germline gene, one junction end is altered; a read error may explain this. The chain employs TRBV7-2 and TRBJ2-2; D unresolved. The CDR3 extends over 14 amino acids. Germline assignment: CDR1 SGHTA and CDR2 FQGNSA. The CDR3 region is CASSHVTATGELFF. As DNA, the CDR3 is TGCGCCAGCAGCCATGTAACCGCTACCGGGGAGCTGTTTTTT.

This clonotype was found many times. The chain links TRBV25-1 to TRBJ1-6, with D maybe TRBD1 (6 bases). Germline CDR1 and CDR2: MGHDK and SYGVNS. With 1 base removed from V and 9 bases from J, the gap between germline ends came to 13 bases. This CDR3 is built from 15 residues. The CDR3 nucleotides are TGTGCCAGCAGTGAATTCGACAGGCTCGGTTCACCCCTCCACTTT. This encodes CASSEFDRLGSPLHF.

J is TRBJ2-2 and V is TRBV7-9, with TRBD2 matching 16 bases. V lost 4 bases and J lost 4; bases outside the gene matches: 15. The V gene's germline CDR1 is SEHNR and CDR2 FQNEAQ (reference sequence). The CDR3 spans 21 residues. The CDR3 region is CASSSGPGLAGGPSGTGELFF. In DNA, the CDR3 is TGTGCCAGCAGCTCCGGACCGGGACTAGCGGGAGGGCCTTCGGGCACCGGGGAGCTGTTTTTT.

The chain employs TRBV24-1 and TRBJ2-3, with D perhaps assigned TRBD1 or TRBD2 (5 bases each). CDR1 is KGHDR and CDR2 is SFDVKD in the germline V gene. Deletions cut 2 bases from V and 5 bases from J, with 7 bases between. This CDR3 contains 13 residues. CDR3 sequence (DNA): TGTGCCACCAGTGATTGGGACCGAGATACGCAGTATTTT. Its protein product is CATSDWDRDTQYF.

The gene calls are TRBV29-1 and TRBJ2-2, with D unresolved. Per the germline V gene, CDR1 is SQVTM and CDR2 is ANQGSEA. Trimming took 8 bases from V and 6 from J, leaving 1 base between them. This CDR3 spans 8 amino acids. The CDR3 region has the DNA TGCAGCTCCGGGGAGCTGTTTTTT. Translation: CSSGELFF.

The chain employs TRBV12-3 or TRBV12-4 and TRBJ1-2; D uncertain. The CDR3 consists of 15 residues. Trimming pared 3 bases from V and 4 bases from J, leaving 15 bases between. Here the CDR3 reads CASSFGSPPSYGYTF. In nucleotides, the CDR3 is TGTGCCAGCAGTTTCGGGTCTCCTCCTTCCTATGGCTACACCTTC.

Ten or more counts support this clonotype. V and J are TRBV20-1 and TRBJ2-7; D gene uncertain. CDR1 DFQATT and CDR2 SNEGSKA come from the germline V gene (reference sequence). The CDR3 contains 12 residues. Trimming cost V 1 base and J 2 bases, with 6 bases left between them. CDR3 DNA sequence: TGCAGTGCTAGAGGAACAGCCTACGAGCAGTACTTC. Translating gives CSARGTAYEQYF.

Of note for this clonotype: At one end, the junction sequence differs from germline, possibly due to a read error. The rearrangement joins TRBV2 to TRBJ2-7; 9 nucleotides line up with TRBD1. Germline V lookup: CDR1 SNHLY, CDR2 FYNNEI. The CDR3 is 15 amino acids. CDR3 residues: CASSPGQGKTYGQYF. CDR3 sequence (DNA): TGTGCCAGCAGCCCGGGACAGGGAAAGACCTACGGGCAGTACTTC. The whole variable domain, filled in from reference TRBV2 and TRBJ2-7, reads EPEVTQTPSHQVTQMGQEVILRCVPISNHLYFYWYRQILGQKVEFLVSFYNNEISEKSEIFDDQFSVERPDGSNFTLKIRSTKLEDSAMYFCASSPGQGKTYGQYFGPGTRLTVT.

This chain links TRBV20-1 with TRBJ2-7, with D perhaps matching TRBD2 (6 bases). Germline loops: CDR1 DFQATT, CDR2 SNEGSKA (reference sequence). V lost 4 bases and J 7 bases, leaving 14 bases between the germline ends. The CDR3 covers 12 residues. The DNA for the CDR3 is TGCAGTGCTACTACTCAGGCGGGAGAGCAGTACTTC. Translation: CSATTQAGEQYF.

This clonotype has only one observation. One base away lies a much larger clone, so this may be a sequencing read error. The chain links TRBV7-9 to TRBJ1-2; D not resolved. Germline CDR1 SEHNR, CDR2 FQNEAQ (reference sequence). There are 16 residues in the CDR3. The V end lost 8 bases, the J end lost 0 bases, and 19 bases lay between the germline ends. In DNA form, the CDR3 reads TGTGCCAGCGGCTCCCTAAAGACGAAATCTAACTATGGCTACACCTTC. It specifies CASGSLKTKSNYGYTF.

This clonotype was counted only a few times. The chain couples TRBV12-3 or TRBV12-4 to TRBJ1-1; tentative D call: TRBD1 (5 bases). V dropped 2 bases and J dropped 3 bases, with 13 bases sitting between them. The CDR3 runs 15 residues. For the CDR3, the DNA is TGTGCCAGCAGTTTACATCAGGGATACGACACTGAAGCTTTCTTT. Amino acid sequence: CASSLHQGYDTEAFF.

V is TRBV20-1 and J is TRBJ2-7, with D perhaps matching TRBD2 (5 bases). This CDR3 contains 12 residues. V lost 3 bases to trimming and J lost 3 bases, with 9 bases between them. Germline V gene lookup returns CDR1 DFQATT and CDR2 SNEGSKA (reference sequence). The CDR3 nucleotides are TGCAGTGCTAGTGGGAGCTACTACGAGCAGTACTTC. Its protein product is CSASGSYYEQYF.

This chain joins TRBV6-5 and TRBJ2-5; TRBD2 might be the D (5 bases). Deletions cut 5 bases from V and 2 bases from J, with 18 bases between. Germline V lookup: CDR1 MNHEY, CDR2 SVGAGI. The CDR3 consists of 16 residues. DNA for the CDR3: TGTGCCAGCAGTGCACGCCGGACCGACTATCAAGAGACCCAGTACTTC. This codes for CASSARRTDYQETQYF.

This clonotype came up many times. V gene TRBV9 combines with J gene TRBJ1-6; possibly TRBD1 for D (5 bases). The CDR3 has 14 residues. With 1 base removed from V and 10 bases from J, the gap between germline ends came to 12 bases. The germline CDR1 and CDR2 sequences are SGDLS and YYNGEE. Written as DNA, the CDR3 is TGTGCCAGCAGCGTAAGAGGGGAGGGATCACCCCTCCACTTT. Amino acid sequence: CASSVRGEGSPLHF. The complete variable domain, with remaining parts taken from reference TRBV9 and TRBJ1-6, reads DSGVTQTPKHLITATGQRVTLRCSPRSGDLSVYWYQQSLDQGLQFLIQYYNGEERAKGNILERFSAQQFPDLHSELNLSSLELGDSALYFCASSVRGEGSPLHFGNGTRLTVT.